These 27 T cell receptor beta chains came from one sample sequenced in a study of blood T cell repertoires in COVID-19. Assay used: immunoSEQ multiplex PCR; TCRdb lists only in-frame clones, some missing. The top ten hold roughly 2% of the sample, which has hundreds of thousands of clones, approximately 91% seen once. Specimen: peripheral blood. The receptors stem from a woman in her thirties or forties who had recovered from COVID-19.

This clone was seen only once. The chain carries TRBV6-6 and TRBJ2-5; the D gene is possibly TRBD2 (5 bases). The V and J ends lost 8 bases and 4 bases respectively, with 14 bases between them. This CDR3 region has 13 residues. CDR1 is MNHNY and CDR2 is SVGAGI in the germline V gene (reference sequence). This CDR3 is CASSSWAGETQYF. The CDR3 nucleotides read TGTGCCAGCTCGTCCTGGGCGGGAGAGACCCAGTACTTC.

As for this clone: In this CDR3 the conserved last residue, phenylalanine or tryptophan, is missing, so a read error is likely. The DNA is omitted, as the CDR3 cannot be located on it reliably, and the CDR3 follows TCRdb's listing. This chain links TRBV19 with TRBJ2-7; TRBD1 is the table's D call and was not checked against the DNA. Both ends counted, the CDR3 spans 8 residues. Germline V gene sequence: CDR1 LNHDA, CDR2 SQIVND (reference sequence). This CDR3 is CASRTPGY.

CDR3 sequence reads: CASSGQTGMTRLNSPLHF. The CDR3 nucleotides read TGTGCCAGCAGTGGACAGACAGGGATGACGCGGTTGAATTCACCCCTCCACTTT. The gene calls are TRBV6-2 or TRBV6-3 and TRBJ1-6; 7 nucleotides agree with TRBD1. Trimming removed 5 bases from V and 7 bases from J; junction bases left unmatched: 17. This CDR3 comprises 18 residues. CDR1 and CDR2 (germline): MNHEY, SVGEGT.

The CDR3 coding sequence is TGTGCCAGCTCAGCCGGGAGTCAAGAGACCCAGTACTTC. Amino acid sequence: CASSAGSQETQYF. J is TRBJ2-5 and V is TRBV18; D may be TRBD2 (6 bases). CDR1 is KGHSH and CDR2 is LQKENI in the germline V gene. V was clipped by 5 bases and J by 2 bases, with 9 bases between them. The CDR3 length is 13 residues.

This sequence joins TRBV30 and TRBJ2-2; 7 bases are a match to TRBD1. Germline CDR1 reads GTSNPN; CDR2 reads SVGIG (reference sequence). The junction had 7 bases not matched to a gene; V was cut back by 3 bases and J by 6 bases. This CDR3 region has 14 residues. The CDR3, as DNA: TGTGCCTGGAGGGGGACAGCGAAGGCCGGGGAGCTGTTTTTT. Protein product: CAWRGTAKAGELFF.

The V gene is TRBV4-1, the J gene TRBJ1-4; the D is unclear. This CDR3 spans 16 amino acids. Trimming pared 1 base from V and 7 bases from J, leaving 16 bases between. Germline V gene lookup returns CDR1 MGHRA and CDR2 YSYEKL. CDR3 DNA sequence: TGCGCCAGCAGCCAAGTGGGTGCGGGCAACCTTGAAAAACTGTTTTTT. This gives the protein CASSQVGAGNLEKLFF.

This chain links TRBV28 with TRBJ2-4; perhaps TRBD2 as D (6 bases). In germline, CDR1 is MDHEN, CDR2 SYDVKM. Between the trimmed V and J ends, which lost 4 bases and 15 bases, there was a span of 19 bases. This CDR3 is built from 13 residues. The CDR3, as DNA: TGTGCCAGCAGTTCCCCGGGGGTCGGACGTTGGTACTTC. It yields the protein CASSSPGVGRWYF.

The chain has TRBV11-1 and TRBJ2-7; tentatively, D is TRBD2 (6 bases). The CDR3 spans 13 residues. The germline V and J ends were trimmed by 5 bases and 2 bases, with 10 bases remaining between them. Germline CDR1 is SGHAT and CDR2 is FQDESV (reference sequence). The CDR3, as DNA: TGTGCCAGCAGCCCGGACTATCCCTACGAGCAGTACTTC. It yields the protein CASSPDYPYEQYF.

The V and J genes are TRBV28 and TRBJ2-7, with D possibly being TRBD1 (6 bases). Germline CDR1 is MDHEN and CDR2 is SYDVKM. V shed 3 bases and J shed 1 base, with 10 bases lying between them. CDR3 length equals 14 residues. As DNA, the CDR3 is TGTGCCAGCAGTTTCGAGGACAGTTCCTACGAGCAGTACTTC. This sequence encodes CASSFEDSSYEQYF. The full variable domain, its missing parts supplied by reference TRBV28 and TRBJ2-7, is DVKVTQSSRYLVKRTGEKVFLECVQDMDHENMFWYRQDPGLGLRLIYFSYDVKMKEKGDIPEGYSVSREKKERFSLILESASTNQTSMYLCASSFEDSSYEQYFGPGTRLTVT.

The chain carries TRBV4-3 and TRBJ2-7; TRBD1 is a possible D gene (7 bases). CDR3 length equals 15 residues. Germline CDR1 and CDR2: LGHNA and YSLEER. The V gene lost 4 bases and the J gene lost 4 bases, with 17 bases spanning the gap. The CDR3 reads CASSLQRAGGYEQYF. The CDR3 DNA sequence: TGCGCCAGCAGCCTCCAGAGAGCAGGGGGGTACGAGCAGTACTTC.

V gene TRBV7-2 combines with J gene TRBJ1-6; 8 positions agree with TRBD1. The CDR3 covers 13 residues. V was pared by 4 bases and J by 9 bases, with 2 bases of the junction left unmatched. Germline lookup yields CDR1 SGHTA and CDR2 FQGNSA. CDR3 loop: CASSSDRGSPLHF. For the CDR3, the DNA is TGTGCCAGCAGCTCCGACAGGGGTTCACCCCTCCACTTT.

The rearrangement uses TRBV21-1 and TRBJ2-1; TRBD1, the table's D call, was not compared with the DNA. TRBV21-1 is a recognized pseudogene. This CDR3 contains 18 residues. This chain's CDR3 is CASSNENTDRAGYNEQFF. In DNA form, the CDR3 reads TGTGCCAGCAGCAATGAAAATACGGACAGGGCAGGGTACAATGAGCAGTTCTTC.

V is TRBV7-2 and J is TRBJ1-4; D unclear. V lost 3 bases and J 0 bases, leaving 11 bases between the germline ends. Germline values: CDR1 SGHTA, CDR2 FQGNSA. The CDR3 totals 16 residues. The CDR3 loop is CASSFDAPPTNEKLFF. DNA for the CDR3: TGTGCCAGCAGCTTCGATGCGCCACCAACTAATGAAAAACTGTTTTTT.

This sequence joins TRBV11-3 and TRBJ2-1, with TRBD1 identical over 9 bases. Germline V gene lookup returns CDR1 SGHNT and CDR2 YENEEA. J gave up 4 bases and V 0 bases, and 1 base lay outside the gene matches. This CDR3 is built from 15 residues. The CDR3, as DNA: TGTGCCAGCAGCTTAGAGGGGACAGGGTACAATGAGCAGTTCTTC. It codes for CASSLEGTGYNEQFF.

This CDR3 reads CASSVESEQFF. The CDR3 DNA reads TGTGCCAGCAGCGTAGAGAGTGAGCAGTTCTTC. V is TRBV9 and J is TRBJ2-1; D is ambiguous. V shed 0 bases and J shed 9 bases, with 4 bases lying between them. The CDR3 is 11 amino acids. Per the germline V gene, CDR1 is SGDLS and CDR2 is YYNGEE.

CDR3 nucleotides: TGTGCCAGTACCAGGGACAGCCGATCTTCCGATACGCAGTATTTT. Its translation: CASTRDSRSSDTQYF. The chain joins TRBV19 to TRBJ2-3, with TRBD1 identical over 7 bases. In germline, CDR1 is LNHDA, CDR2 SQIVND (reference sequence). The ends lost 7 bases at V and 6 bases at J; junction bases unmatched: 13. This CDR3 has 15 residues.

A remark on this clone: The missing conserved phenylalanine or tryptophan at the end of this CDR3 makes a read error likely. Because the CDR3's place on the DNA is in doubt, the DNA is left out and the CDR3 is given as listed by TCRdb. CDR3 residues: CSARARGMSYG. The V call is TRBV20-1, the J call TRBJ1-5. The CDR3 length is 11 residues, termini included. Germline V gene data show CDR1 as DFQATT and CDR2 as SNEGSKA (reference sequence).

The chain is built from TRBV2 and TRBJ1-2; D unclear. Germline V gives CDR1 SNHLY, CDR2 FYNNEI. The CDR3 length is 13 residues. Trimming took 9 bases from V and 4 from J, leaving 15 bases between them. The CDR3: CASMISVIYGYTF. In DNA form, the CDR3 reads TGTGCCAGTATGATATCAGTCATCTATGGCTACACCTTC. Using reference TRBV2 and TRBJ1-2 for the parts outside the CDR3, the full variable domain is EPEVTQTPSHQVTQMGQEVILRCVPISNHLYFYWYRQILGQKVEFLVSFYNNEISEKSEIFDDQFSVERPDGSNFTLKIRSTKLEDSAMYFCASMISVIYGYTFGSGTRLTVV.

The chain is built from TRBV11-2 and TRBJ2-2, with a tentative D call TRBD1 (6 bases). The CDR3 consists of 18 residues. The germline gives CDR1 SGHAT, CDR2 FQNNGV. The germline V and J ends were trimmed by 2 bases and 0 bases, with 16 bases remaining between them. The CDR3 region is CASSLRLGQGPNTGELFF. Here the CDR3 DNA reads TGTGCCAGCAGCTTAAGGTTGGGGCAGGGGCCGAACACCGGGGAGCTGTTTTTT.

Written as DNA, the CDR3 is TGTGCCAGCAGCCAAACGGGGTCAGGGACCCAGTACTTC. It translates to CASSQTGSGTQYF. The chain has TRBV3-1 (or the pseudogene TRBV3-2) and TRBJ2-5, with D possibly matching TRBD2 (5 bases). V lost 2 bases, J lost 7 bases, and 11 bases lay in between. This CDR3 contains 13 residues. Germline V gene sequence: CDR1 LGHDT, CDR2 YNNKEL (reference sequence).

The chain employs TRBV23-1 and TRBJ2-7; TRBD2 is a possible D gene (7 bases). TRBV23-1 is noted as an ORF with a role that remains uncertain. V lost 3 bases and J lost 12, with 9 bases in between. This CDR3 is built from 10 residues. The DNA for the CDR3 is TGCGCCAGCAGTCAGGGGGGGGCGTACTTC. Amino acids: CASSQGGAYF.

The CDR3 DNA sequence: TGTGCCACCAGTGACCCCGGACAGGGACTATCTAACTATGGCTACACCTTC. This gives the protein CATSDPGQGLSNYGYTF. The chain couples TRBV24-1 to TRBJ1-2, with 8 bases aligning to TRBD1. The V gene's germline CDR1 is KGHDR and CDR2 SFDVKD. This CDR3 contains 17 residues. Trimming at V came to 4 bases and at J to 0 bases, leaving 9 bases not matched to a gene.

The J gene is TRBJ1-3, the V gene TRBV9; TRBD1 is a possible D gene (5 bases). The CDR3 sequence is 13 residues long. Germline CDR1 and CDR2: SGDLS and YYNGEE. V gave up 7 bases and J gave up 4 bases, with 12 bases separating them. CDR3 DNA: TGTGCCAGCCGGGGGGGTTCCGGAAACACCATATATTTT. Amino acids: CASRGGSGNTIYF.

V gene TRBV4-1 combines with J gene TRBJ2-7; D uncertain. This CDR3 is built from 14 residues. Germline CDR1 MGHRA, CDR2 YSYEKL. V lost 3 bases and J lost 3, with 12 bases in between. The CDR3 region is CASSQGQTYYEQYF. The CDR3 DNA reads TGCGCCAGCAGCCAGGGCCAGACGTACTACGAGCAGTACTTC.

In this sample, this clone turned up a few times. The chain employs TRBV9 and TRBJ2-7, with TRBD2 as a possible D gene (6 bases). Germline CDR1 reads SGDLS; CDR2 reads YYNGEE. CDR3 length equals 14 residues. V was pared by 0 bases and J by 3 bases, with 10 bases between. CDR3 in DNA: TGTGCCAGCAGCGTAGAAGGGGACTTCTACGAGCAGTACTTC. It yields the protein CASSVEGDFYEQYF.

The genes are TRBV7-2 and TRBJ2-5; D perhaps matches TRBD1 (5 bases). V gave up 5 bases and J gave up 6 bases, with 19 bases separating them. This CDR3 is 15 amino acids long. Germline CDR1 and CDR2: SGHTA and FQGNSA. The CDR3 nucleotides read TGTGCCAGCAGCCCGGTGCATTTGGGGCCGAAGACCCAGTACTTC. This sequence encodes CASSPVHLGPKTQYF.

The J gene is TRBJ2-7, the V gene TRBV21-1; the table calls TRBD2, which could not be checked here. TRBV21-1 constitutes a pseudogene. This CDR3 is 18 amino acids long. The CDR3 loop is CASSKRNDGGVSSYEQYF. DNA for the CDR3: TGTGCCAGCAGCAAGCGAAACGATGGCGGGGTGAGCTCCTACGAGCAGTACTTC.